Each of the 26 T cell receptor beta chains below was sequenced from the same sample in a study of blood T cells in healthy people across ages. For the second PCR, which ran for 7 to 11 cycles, a sample-barcoded 5' primer and a J-beta primer mix were used. TCRdb re-analysed the 5' RACE reads in MiXCR, keeping a single row per CDR3 protein. Among fewer than 2 million distinct CDR3 sequences, roughly 43% were seen once, and the ten largest hold roughly 24%. Sequenced input: blood. The source is a human donor in good health.

This clonotype came up a few times. V gene TRBV5-1 combines with J gene TRBJ2-3; 12 nucleotides agree with TRBD2. The length of the CDR3 is 15 residues. Losses at the gene ends were 4 bases for V and 5 bases for J; bases not matched to a gene: 5. The germline V gene encodes CDR1 SGHRS and CDR2 YFSETQ. CDR3 loop: CASSRTSGVQDTQYF. The CDR3 nucleotides are TGCGCCAGCAGCCGGACTAGCGGGGTTCAAGATACGCAGTATTTT.

V and J are TRBV2 and TRBJ2-5; TRBD2 agrees at 10 bases. The CDR3 is 15 residues long. J lost 1 base, V lost 4 bases, and 3 bases had no gene match. Germline V gives CDR1 SNHLY, CDR2 FYNNEI. The CDR3 loop is CASSGWTSGQETQYF. The CDR3 DNA reads TGTGCCAGCAGTGGTTGGACTAGCGGCCAAGAGACCCAGTACTTC. Full variable domain (missing parts from reference TRBV2 and TRBJ2-5): EPEVTQTPSHQVTQMGQEVILRCVPISNHLYFYWYRQILGQKVEFLVSFYNNEISEKSEIFDDQFSVERPDGSNFTLKIRSTKLEDSAMYFCASSGWTSGQETQYFGPGTRLLVL.

CDR3 nucleotides: TGTGCCAGCAGCTTAGATAGTGTCCAGTCTTCCTACAATGAGCAGTTCTTC. Encoded protein: CASSLDSVQSSYNEQFF. The chain couples TRBV7-2 to TRBJ2-1; D not resolved. This CDR3 spans 17 amino acids. V gave up 1 base and J gave up 1 base, with 14 bases separating them. Per the germline V gene, CDR1 is SGHTA and CDR2 is FQGNSA. Combining the CDR3 with reference TRBV7-2 and TRBJ2-1 gives the whole variable domain GAGVSQSPSNKVTEKGKDVELRCDPISGHTALYWYRQSLGQGLEFLIYFQGNSAPDKSGLPSDRFSAERTGGSVSTLTIQRTQQEDSAVYLCASSLDSVQSSYNEQFFGPGTRLTVL.

This clonotype was seen more than once but under ten times. The rearrangement links TRBV20-1 to TRBJ1-2; TRBD1 is a possible D gene (6 bases). The V end was cut by 2 bases, the J end by 9 bases, with 10 bases between. The length of the CDR3 is 11 residues. Germline V CDR1 and CDR2: DFQATT, SNEGSKA (reference sequence). This CDR3 is CSARSGGSYTF. The DNA for the CDR3 is TGCAGTGCTAGATCGGGGGGCAGCTACACCTTC.

The CDR3 sequence: CASSQRGLAGGPTSRSYNEQFF. DNA for the CDR3: TGTGCCAGCAGCCAGCGGGGACTAGCGGGGGGCCCGACCTCGCGCTCCTACAATGAGCAGTTCTTC. This rearrangement joins TRBV11-1 to TRBJ2-1; 15 bases are a match to TRBD2. The CDR3 totals 22 residues. Germline-derived CDR1 and CDR2 are SGHAT and FQDESV (reference sequence). The V segment lost 5 bases and the J segment 0 bases; nucleotides outside the gene matches: 17.

In its sample, this clonotype was seen a few times. The chain links TRBV20-1 to TRBJ1-2, with a weak D call TRBD1 (6 bases). Per the germline V gene, CDR1 is DFQATT and CDR2 is SNEGSKA (reference sequence). The V and J ends lost 4 bases and 6 bases respectively, with 15 bases between them. This CDR3 spans 13 amino acids. CDR3 DNA: TGCAGTGCTATACAATCACAGGGTAATGGCTACACCTTC. Its protein is CSAIQSQGNGYTF.

The chain carries TRBV28 and TRBJ2-1; no firm D call. The length of the CDR3 is 16 residues. Trimming took 2 bases from V and 6 from J, leaving 17 bases between them. Germline-derived CDR1 and CDR2 are MDHEN and SYDVKM. The CDR3 sequence is CASSLIRQIGPNEQFF. The CDR3 coding sequence is TGTGCCAGCAGTTTAATTCGGCAAATCGGGCCCAATGAGCAGTTCTTC.

The V and J genes are TRBV7-8 and TRBJ2-7, with a tentative D call TRBD2 (6 bases). V gave up 7 bases and J gave up 6 bases, with 19 bases separating them. This CDR3 spans 14 amino acids. Germline CDR1 SGHVS, CDR2 FQNEAQ. The CDR3 DNA reads TGTGCCAGCATCCCAGGCCTAGCGTACGGCGAGCAGTACTTC. It yields the protein CASIPGLAYGEQYF.

CDR3 protein: CAISEVEGRVAYEQYF. CDR3 sequence (DNA): TGTGCCATCAGTGAAGTGGAGGGGCGCGTCGCCTACGAGCAGTACTTC. The chain combines TRBV10-3 with TRBJ2-7; a weak D match, TRBD2 (6 bases). V lost 3 bases and J lost 2, with 17 bases in between. The germline gives CDR1 ENHRY, CDR2 SYGVKD. CDR3 length equals 16 residues.

The chain has TRBV12-3 or TRBV12-4 and TRBJ2-4, with D possibly TRBD2 on 6 matching bases. The J call is uncertain, as TRBJ2-7 better fits the DNA end. CDR3 length: 13 amino acids. CDR3: CASREGTAYEQYF. CDR3 DNA sequence: TGTGCCAGCAGGGAGGGAACCGCCTACGAGCAGTACTTC.

This clonotype was counted between two and nine times. The V call is TRBV30, the J call TRBJ2-3; no clear D gene. In germline, CDR1 is GTSNPN, CDR2 SVGIG (reference sequence). This CDR3 is built from 13 residues. The germline V and J ends were trimmed by 0 bases and 3 bases, with 7 bases remaining between them. This CDR3 is CAWSVSWTDTQYF. The CDR3 DNA reads TGTGCCTGGAGTGTTAGTTGGACAGATACGCAGTATTTT.

V and J are TRBV5-6 and TRBJ1-2; D remains ambiguous. The CDR3 contains 14 residues. Germline values: CDR1 SGHDT, CDR2 YYEEEE. V was pared by 0 bases and J by 5 bases, with 11 bases between. The CDR3 sequence: CASSLVPIGYGYTF. The CDR3 region has the DNA TGTGCCAGCAGCTTGGTACCCATCGGGTATGGCTACACCTTC.

This clonotype has a count of ten or more. V usage is TRBV29-1 and J usage is TRBJ2-7, with unresolved D. CDR1 and CDR2 (germline): SQVTM, ANQGSEA. Between the trimmed V and J ends, which lost 6 bases and 0 bases, there was a span of 9 bases. The CDR3 loop spans 12 amino acids. In nucleotides, the CDR3 is TGCAGCGTCAAGTACGGCTCCTACGAGCAGTACTTC. This encodes CSVKYGSYEQYF.

In DNA, the CDR3 is TGCGCCAGCTCCGACAAGCGGGGGGCCGGGGATGAGCAGTTCTTC. Amino acid sequence: CASSDKRGAGDEQFF. The V gene is TRBV5-1, the J gene TRBJ2-1; 9 bases agree with TRBD2. The CDR3 has 15 residues. Germline CDR1 is SGHRS and CDR2 is YFSETQ. The V gene end was trimmed by 7 bases and the J gene end by 8 bases; junction bases not matched to a gene: 13.

The chain has TRBV5-6 and TRBJ2-1; possibly TRBD2 for D (5 bases). The length of the CDR3 is 18 residues. CDR1 and CDR2 from the germline V gene are SGHDT and YYEEEE. V was shortened by 4 bases and J by 3 bases, with 23 bases between the two germline ends. In DNA, the CDR3 is TGTGCCAGCAGCCCAAGACATAGAGCGGATTACATCTACAATGAGCAGTTCTTC. This gives the protein CASSPRHRADYIYNEQFF.

The genes are TRBV15 and TRBJ1-2; no clear D. Trimming took 0 bases from V and 4 from J, leaving 12 bases between them. The CDR3 is made up of 15 amino acids. Germline loops: CDR1 LNHNV, CDR2 YYDKDF (reference sequence). The CDR3 sequence is CATSRDLGQAYGYTF. The DNA for the CDR3 is TGTGCCACCAGCAGAGATCTCGGGCAGGCCTATGGCTACACCTTC.

The chain uses TRBV2 and TRBJ2-2, with D tentatively TRBD1 (5 bases). The germline CDR1 and CDR2 sequences are SNHLY and FYNNEI. CDR3 length: 14 residues. Trimming took off 6 bases at V and 8 bases at J, with 16 bases between the two ends. The CDR3 nucleotides are TGTGCCAGCAGCGTGGGGCCCTTGGCGGGGGAGCTGTTTTTT. Protein product: CASSVGPLAGELFF.

This clonotype was seen more than once but under ten times. J is TRBJ2-4 and V is TRBV12-5, with D possibly matching TRBD2 (5 bases). The V end was cut by 3 bases, the J end by 8 bases, with 29 bases between. The CDR3 has 19 residues. The germline V gene encodes CDR1 LGHNT and CDR2 FRNRAP. CDR3 in amino acids: CASGFYVRKVRPEEDIQYF. CDR3 sequence (DNA): TGTGCTAGTGGTTTTTACGTGCGGAAGGTCAGACCCGAGGAGGACATTCAGTACTTC.

This clonotype was observed a single time. The genes are TRBV2 and TRBJ2-1; 7 bases are a match to TRBD1. CDR3 length equals 15 residues. Germline-derived CDR1 and CDR2 are SNHLY and FYNNEI. Losses at the gene ends were 6 bases for V and 1 base for J; bases not matched to a gene: 6. In DNA, the CDR3 is TGTGCCAGCAGACGGGACAGCCCTTCCTACAATGAGCAGTTCTTC. Translation: CASRRDSPSYNEQFF.

This clonotype was observed at least ten times. The CDR3 reads CASSFRDEAYEQYF. DNA for the CDR3: TGTGCCAGCAGCTTCCGGGACGAAGCCTACGAGCAGTACTTC. This rearrangement joins TRBV7-6 to TRBJ2-7; the D gene could be TRBD1 or TRBD2 (5 bases each). V was clipped by 3 bases and J by 2 bases, with 11 bases between them. The germline gives CDR1 SGHVS, CDR2 FNYEAQ. CDR3 length equals 14 residues. Supplemented by reference TRBV7-6 and TRBJ2-7, the full variable domain reads GAGVSQSPRYKVTKRGQDVALRCDPISGHVSLYWYRQALGQGPEFLTYFNYEAQQDKSGLPNDRFSAERPEGSISTLTIQRTEQRDSAMYRCASSFRDEAYEQYFGPGTRLTVT.

The sample holds a few counts of this clonotype. The V call is TRBV29-1, the J call TRBJ2-7; D uncertain. Between the trimmed V and J ends, which lost 4 bases and 3 bases, there was a span of 13 bases. CDR1 is SQVTM and CDR2 is ANQGSEA in the germline V gene. The CDR3 spans 13 residues. The CDR3 nucleotides read TGCAGCGTTGGGCCAGTCGGATTCTACGAGCAGTACTTC. Translating it yields CSVGPVGFYEQYF.

This rearrangement joins TRBV20-1 to TRBJ2-5, with D perhaps TRBD2 (5 bases). V shed 5 bases and J shed 5 bases, with 12 bases lying between them. The CDR3 loop spans 12 amino acids. Germline V gene data show CDR1 as DFQATT and CDR2 as SNEGSKA (reference sequence). CDR3 sequence: CSAPRSEETQYF. Here the CDR3 DNA reads TGCAGTGCTCCCCGTAGCGAGGAGACCCAGTACTTC.

The J gene is TRBJ2-6, the V gene TRBV7-2, with TRBD2 matching over 7 bases. The ends lost 3 bases at V and 12 bases at J; junction bases unmatched: 8. The CDR3 spans 14 residues. Germline CDR1 and CDR2: SGHTA and FQGNSA. CDR3 DNA sequence: TGTACCAGCAGCTTCAAATCGGGGGGTTCCGTCCTGACTTTC. It specifies CTSSFKSGGSVLTF.

This chain uses TRBV12-3 or TRBV12-4 with TRBJ1-1; D is uncertain. The length of the CDR3 is 12 residues. The V end lost 8 bases, the J end lost 3 bases, and 10 bases lay between the germline ends. The CDR3 nucleotides are TGTGCCAGCGAAGGAGATTACACTGAAGCTTTCTTT. It yields the protein CASEGDYTEAFF.

The J gene is TRBJ1-2, the V gene TRBV2; TRBD1 agrees at 9 bases. Looked up from germline, CDR1 is SNHLY and CDR2 is FYNNEI. This CDR3 has 13 amino acids. After removal of 8 bases from V and 5 bases from J, the junction contained 6 bases not matched to a gene. CDR3 coding DNA: TGTGCCAGCGGAGGGACAGGGTATTATGGCTACACCTTC. As protein: CASGGTGYYGYTF.

With respect to this clonotype: Compared with germline, one end of the junction differs, possibly owing to a read error. The chain recombines TRBV7-8 with TRBJ2-1, with 10 nucleotides matching TRBD1. Germline V CDR1 and CDR2: SGHVS, FQNEAQ. The CDR3 consists of 14 residues. Written as DNA, the CDR3 is TGTGCCAGCGGCTTACGGGACAGGGGCTATGAGCAGTTCTTC. Translating it yields CASGLRDRGYEQFF.